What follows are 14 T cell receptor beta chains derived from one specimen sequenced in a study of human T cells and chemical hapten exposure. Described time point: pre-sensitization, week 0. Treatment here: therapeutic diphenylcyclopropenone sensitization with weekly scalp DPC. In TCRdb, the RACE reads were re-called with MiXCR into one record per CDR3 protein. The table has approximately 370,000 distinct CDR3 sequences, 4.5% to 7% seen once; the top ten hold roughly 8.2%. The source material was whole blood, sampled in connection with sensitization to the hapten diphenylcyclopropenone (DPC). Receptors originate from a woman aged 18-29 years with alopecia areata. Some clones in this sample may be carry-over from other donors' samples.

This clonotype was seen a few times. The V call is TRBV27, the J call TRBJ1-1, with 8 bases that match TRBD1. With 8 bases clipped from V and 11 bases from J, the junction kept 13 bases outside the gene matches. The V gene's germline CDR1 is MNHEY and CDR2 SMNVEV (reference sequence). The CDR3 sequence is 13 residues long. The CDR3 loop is CASGFTGGRYAFF. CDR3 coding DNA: TGTGCCAGCGGATTTACAGGGGGGAGGTACGCTTTCTTT.

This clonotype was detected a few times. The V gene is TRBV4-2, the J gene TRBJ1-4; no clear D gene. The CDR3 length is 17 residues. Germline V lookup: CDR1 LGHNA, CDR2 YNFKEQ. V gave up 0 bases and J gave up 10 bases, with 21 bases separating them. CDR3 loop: CASSQDDDTSAGGKLFF. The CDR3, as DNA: TGTGCCAGCAGCCAAGACGACGACACATCAGCCGGAGGAAAACTGTTTTTT.

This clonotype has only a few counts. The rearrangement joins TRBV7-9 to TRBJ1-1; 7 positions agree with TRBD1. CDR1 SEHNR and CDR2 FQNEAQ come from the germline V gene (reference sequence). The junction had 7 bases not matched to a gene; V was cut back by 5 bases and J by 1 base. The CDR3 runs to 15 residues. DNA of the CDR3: TGTGCCAGCAGCCACCCGGACAGGCCGAACACTGAAGCTTTCTTT. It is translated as CASSHPDRPNTEAFF.

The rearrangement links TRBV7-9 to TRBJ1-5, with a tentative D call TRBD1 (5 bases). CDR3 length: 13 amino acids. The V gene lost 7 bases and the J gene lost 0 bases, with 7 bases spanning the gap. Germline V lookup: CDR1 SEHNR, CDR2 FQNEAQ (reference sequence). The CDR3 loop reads CASKGASNQPQHF. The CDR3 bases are TGTGCCAGCAAAGGGGCTAGCAATCAGCCCCAGCATTTT.

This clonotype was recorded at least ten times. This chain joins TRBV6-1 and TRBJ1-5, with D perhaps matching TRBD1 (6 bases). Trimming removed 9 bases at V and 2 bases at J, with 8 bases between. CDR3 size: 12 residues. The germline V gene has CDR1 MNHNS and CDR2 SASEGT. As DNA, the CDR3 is TGTGCCAGTAACAGGGGCAATCAGCCCCAGCATTTT. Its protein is CASNRGNQPQHF.

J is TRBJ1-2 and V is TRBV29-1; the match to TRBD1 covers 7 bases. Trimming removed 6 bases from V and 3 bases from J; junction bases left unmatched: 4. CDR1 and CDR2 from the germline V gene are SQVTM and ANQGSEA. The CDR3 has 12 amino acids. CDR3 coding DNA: TGCAGCGTCGGGACAGAGGACTATGGCTACACCTTC. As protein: CSVGTEDYGYTF.

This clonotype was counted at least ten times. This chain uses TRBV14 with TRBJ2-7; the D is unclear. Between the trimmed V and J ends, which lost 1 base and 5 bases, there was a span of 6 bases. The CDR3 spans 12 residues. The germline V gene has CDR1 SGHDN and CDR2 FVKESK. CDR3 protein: CASSQVTNEQYF. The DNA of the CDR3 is TGTGCCAGCAGCCAAGTTACGAACGAGCAGTACTTC. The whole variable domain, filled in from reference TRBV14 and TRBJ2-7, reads EAGVTQFPSHSVIEKGQTVTLRCDPISGHDNLYWYRRVMGKEIKFLLHFVKESKQDESGMPNNRFLAERTGGTYSTLKVQPAELEDSGVYFCASSQVTNEQYFGPGTRLTVT.

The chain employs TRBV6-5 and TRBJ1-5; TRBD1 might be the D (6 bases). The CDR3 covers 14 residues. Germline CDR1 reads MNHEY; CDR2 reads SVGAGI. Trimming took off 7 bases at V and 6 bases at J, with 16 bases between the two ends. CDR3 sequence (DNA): TGTGCCAGCACCCCGGGGGGCTCAGGTCAGCCCCAGCATTTT. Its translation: CASTPGGSGQPQHF.

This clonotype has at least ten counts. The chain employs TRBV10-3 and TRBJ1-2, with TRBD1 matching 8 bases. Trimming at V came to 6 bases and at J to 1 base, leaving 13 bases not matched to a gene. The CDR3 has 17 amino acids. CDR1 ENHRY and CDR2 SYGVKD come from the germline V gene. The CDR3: CAIRTLSPGQVNYGYTF. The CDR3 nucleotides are TGTGCCATCAGGACCCTTTCCCCGGGACAGGTTAACTATGGCTACACCTTC.

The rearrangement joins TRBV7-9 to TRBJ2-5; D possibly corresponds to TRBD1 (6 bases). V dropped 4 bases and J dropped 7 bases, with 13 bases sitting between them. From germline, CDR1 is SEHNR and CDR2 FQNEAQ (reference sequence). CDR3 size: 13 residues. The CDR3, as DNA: TGTGCCAGCAGCTACAGGGATCGGGGGACCCAGTACTTC. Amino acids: CASSYRDRGTQYF. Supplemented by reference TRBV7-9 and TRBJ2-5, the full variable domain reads DTGVSQNPRHKITKRGQNVTFRCDPISEHNRLYWYRQTLGQGPEFLTYFQNEAQLEKSRLLSDRFSAERPKGSFSTLEIQRTEQGDSAMYLCASSYRDRGTQYFGPGTRLLVL.

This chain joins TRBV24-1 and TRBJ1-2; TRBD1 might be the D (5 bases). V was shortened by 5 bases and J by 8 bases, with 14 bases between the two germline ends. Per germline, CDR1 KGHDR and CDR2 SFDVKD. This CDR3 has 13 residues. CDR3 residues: CATSVGASGGYTF. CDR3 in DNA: TGTGCCACCAGTGTCGGGGCGAGCGGGGGCTACACCTTC.

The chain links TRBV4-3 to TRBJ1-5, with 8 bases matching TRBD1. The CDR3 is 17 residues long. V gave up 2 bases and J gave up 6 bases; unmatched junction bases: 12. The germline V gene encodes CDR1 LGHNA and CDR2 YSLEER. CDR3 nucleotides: TGCGCCAGCAGCCAACAACCCCCAGGACAGGGCGGTCAGCCCCAGCATTTT. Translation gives CASSQQPPGQGGQPQHF.

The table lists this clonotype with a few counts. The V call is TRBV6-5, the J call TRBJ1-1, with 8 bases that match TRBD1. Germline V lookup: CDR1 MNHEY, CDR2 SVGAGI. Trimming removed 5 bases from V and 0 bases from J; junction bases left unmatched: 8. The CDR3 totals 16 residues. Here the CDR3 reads CASSDRGHSLNTEAFF. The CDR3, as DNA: TGTGCCAGCAGTGACAGGGGTCATTCGCTGAACACTGAAGCTTTCTTT.

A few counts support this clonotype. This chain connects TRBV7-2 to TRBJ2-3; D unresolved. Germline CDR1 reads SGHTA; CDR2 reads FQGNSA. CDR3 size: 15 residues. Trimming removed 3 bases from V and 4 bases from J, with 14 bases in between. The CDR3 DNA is TGTGCCAGCAGCTTGGAAGGATCCCTCCCAGATACGCAGTATTTT. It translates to CASSLEGSLPDTQYF.